The entry that follows covers one TCR beta chain sequence. Trimming removed 3 bases from V and 11 bases from J; junction bases left unmatched: 5. The CDR3 is 13 residues long. Looked up from germline, CDR1 is LGHNA and CDR2 is YSLEER. The entry originates in a study of blood T cell repertoires in COVID-19. Study overall: T cells, B-cell-depleted T cells, or PBMCs supplied cDNA or gDNA.

Generated by immunoSEQ multiplex PCR, the TCRdb table keeps only in-frame clones and is missing some. This sample has some 350,000 clones, with more than 75% found just once. This clonotype was obtained from a woman in her twenties or thirties who had recovered from COVID-19. V gene TRBV4-3 combines with J gene TRBJ1-1; 11 bases line up with TRBD1. Material for sequencing was PBMCs or T cells enriched from blood (not recorded which). Here the CDR3 DNA reads TGCGCCAGCAGCCAGCGGGACAGGGGGACGGCTTTCTTT. Amino acids: CASSQRDRGTAFF.